These 29 T cell receptor beta chains came from one sample sequenced in a study of blood T cell repertoires in COVID-19. Only in-frame clones appear in the TCRdb table, and some are missing; sequencing was by immunoSEQ multiplex PCR. Among about 190,000 clones listed, approximately 88% were seen once. Sequenced material: PBMCs or T cells enriched from blood (not recorded which). The receptors were sampled from a woman aged 30 to 39 who had recovered from COVID-19.

The J gene is TRBJ2-3, the V gene TRBV9, with D possibly TRBD1 on 5 matching bases. Germline V gene lookup returns CDR1 SGDLS and CDR2 YYNGEE. The V and J ends lost 1 base and 2 bases respectively, with 11 bases between them. The length of the CDR3 is 15 residues. The CDR3, as DNA: TGTGCCAGCAGCGTAATGGGGCGGTACACAGATACGCAGTATTTT. It codes for CASSVMGRYTDTQYF.

This clone was counted only a few times. The chain carries TRBV5-1 and TRBJ1-3; D is unresolved. This CDR3 comprises 16 residues. V lost 0 bases and J lost 1, with 11 bases in between. Germline lookup yields CDR1 SGHRS and CDR2 YFSETQ. The CDR3 spells CASSLAGIFSGNTIYF. The CDR3 DNA reads as TGCGCCAGCAGCTTGGCCGGGATTTTTTCTGGAAACACCATATATTTT. The whole variable domain, filled in from reference TRBV5-1 and TRBJ1-3, reads KAGVTQTPRYLIKTRGQQVTLSCSPISGHRSVSWYQQTPGQGLQFLFEYFSETQRNKGNFPGRFSGRQFSNSRSEMNVSTLELGDSALYLCASSLAGIFSGNTIYFGEGSWLTVV.

The J gene is TRBJ2-7, the V gene TRBV5-6; D is perhaps TRBD1 (6 bases). Deletions cut 0 bases from V and 2 bases from J, with 18 bases between. CDR1 is SGHDT, CDR2 YYEEEE, per germline. The CDR3 runs to 17 residues. The CDR3 spells CASSLGGQQRSAYEQYF. For the CDR3, the DNA is TGTGCCAGCAGCTTGGGCGGACAGCAAAGGTCGGCCTACGAGCAGTACTTC.

The chain carries TRBV5-6 and TRBJ1-5; 9 positions match TRBD1. Trimming removed 1 base from V and 5 bases from J; junction bases left unmatched: 7. There are 16 residues in the CDR3. The V gene's germline CDR1 is SGHDT and CDR2 YYEEEE. CDR3 in amino acids: CASSLFRDREYQPQHF. CDR3 nucleotides: TGTGCCAGCAGCTTGTTCCGGGACAGGGAATATCAGCCCCAGCATTTT. The full variable domain, with the rest looked up from reference TRBV5-6 and TRBJ1-5, is DAGVTQSPTHLIKTRGQQVTLRCSPKSGHDTVSWYQQALGQGPQFIFQYYEEEERQRGNFPDRFSGHQFPNYSSELNVNALLLGDSALYLCASSLFRDREYQPQHFGDGTRLSIL.

There are a few counts of this clone. The rearrangement links TRBV29-1 to TRBJ1-5; perhaps TRBD1 as D (6 bases). Trimming shortened V by 7 bases and J by 7 bases, and 14 bases separated the two germline ends. The CDR3 totals 12 residues. CDR1 is SQVTM, CDR2 ANQGSEA, per germline. CDR3 sequence (DNA): TGCAGCGCAGGGGCCGCGGGGCAGCCCCAGCATTTT. Encoded protein: CSAGAAGQPQHF.

The chain uses TRBV5-1 and TRBJ2-5; D may be TRBD2 (6 bases). V shed 6 bases and J shed 5 bases, with 17 bases lying between them. Per the germline V gene, CDR1 is SGHRS and CDR2 is YFSETQ. This CDR3 has 14 amino acids. In DNA form, the CDR3 reads TGCGCCAGCACCGGGGGTCCGGCATATGAGACCCAGTACTTC. It specifies CASTGGPAYETQYF.

The gene calls are TRBV6-5 and TRBJ2-5, with D unresolved. The CDR3 runs to 14 residues. V was clipped by 9 bases and J by 6 bases, with 20 bases between them. CDR1 MNHEY and CDR2 SVGAGI come from the germline V gene. Here the CDR3 DNA reads TGTGCCAGTTCCATCGGCGGTGGTTTGCAGACCCAGTACTTC. It codes for CASSIGGGLQTQYF.

The genes are TRBV6-1 and TRBJ1-3, with no clear D. In germline, CDR1 is MNHNS, CDR2 SASEGT. The CDR3 extends over 14 amino acids. V lost 3 bases, J lost 4 bases, and 10 bases lay in between. The CDR3 region is CASSERASGNTIYF. CDR3 sequence (DNA): TGTGCCAGCAGTGAGAGGGCATCGGGAAACACCATATATTTT.

The J gene is TRBJ1-2, the V gene TRBV2; D gene ambiguous. This CDR3 is 14 amino acids long. V lost 3 bases to trimming and J lost 4 bases, with 12 bases between them. Germline lookup yields CDR1 SNHLY and CDR2 FYNNEI. DNA for the CDR3: TGTGCCAGCAGTGAGGGAGGGAATCGCTATGGCTACACCTTC. This codes for CASSEGGNRYGYTF.

The V gene is TRBV2, the J gene TRBJ2-5; 7 bases are a match to TRBD2. Germline V gene sequence: CDR1 SNHLY, CDR2 FYNNEI. The CDR3 has 15 amino acids. J gave up 3 bases and V 6 bases, and 10 bases lay outside the gene matches. CDR3: CASSKRLRGKETQYF. CDR3 in DNA: TGTGCCAGCAGCAAGCGGCTGCGGGGGAAAGAGACCCAGTACTTC.

The chain links TRBV2 to TRBJ1-2; TRBD1 matches at 10 bases. CDR3 length: 15 amino acids. The germline gives CDR1 SNHLY, CDR2 FYNNEI. V was pared by 7 bases and J by 0 bases, with 5 bases of the junction left unmatched. CDR3 amino acids: CASMGQGRSNYGYTF. In nucleotides, the CDR3 is TGTGCCAGCATGGGACAGGGGCGATCTAACTATGGCTACACCTTC.

The V gene is TRBV27, the J gene TRBJ2-1; TRBD1 might be the D (5 bases). The V end was cut by 0 bases, the J end by 8 bases, with 20 bases between. CDR3 size: 17 residues. From germline, CDR1 is MNHEY and CDR2 SMNVEV (reference sequence). In DNA form, the CDR3 reads TGTGCCAGCAGTTTATCGGTTGGGCAGGGTCTAATCGATGAGCAGTTCTTC. The encoded protein is CASSLSVGQGLIDEQFF.

CDR3 DNA sequence: TGTGCCAGCAGCTCCTTAGGGGGGGTCAAGGGTGGCTACACCTTC. Residues: CASSSLGGVKGGYTF. The genes are TRBV3-1 (or the pseudogene TRBV3-2) and TRBJ1-2; maybe TRBD1 (6 bases). Germline V gene lookup returns CDR1 LGHDT and CDR2 YNNKEL (reference sequence). The CDR3 totals 15 residues. V was pared by 5 bases and J by 7 bases, with 20 bases between.

The chain combines TRBV18 with TRBJ1-1; D remains unclear. This CDR3 comprises 13 residues. V lost 5 bases and J 3 bases, leaving 10 bases between the germline ends. Germline loops: CDR1 KGHSH, CDR2 LQKENI. The CDR3 nucleotides read TGTGCCAGCTCAGCCCGGAGGGACACTGAAGCTTTCTTT. Translation: CASSARRDTEAFF.

The rearrangement links TRBV27 to TRBJ2-7; D might be TRBD1 (5 bases). V was trimmed by 0 bases and J by 2 bases, leaving 8 bases between them. Germline V gene sequence: CDR1 MNHEY, CDR2 SMNVEV (reference sequence). The CDR3 has 14 residues. The CDR3 sequence is CASSLSPGTYEQYV. The CDR3 DNA sequence: TGTGCCAGCAGTTTATCGCCAGGGACCTACGAGCAGTACGTC.

This chain joins TRBV7-2 and TRBJ1-6; tentative D call: TRBD1 (5 bases). Trimming pared 0 bases from V and 9 bases from J, leaving 18 bases between. Per the germline V gene, CDR1 is SGHTA and CDR2 is FQGNSA. This CDR3 contains 17 residues. CDR3 loop: CASSLASTSGFISPLHF. CDR3 coding DNA: TGTGCCAGCAGCTTAGCATCCACCTCAGGGTTCATTTCACCCCTCCACTTT.

Only one count was recorded for this clone. This sequence joins TRBV25-1 and TRBJ1-1; no clear D. CDR3 size: 13 residues. The V end lost 5 bases, the J end lost 0 bases, and 7 bases lay between the germline ends. Germline CDR1 and CDR2: MGHDK and SYGVNS. This chain's CDR3 is CASSMNMNTEAFF. The CDR3 DNA is TGTGCCAGCAGTATGAACATGAACACTGAAGCTTTCTTT. The variable domain in full, with the rest retrieved from reference TRBV25-1 and TRBJ1-1, is EADIYQTPRYLVIGTGKKITLECSQTMGHDKMYWYQQDPGMELHLIHYSYGVNSTEKGDLSSESTVSRIRTEHFPLTLESARPSHTSQYLCASSMNMNTEAFFGQGTRLTVV.

This clone was counted a few times. The rearrangement uses TRBV2 and TRBJ1-6; 9 bases are shared with TRBD1. Germline V gives CDR1 SNHLY, CDR2 FYNNEI. Germline trimming cut 6 bases from V and 9 bases from J; bases unmatched to any gene: 9. This CDR3 comprises 15 residues. The CDR3 loop is CASRGDREVGSPLHF. The DNA of the CDR3 is TGTGCCAGCAGGGGGGACAGGGAGGTTGGTTCACCCCTCCACTTT.

This clone was found a few times. The V and J genes are TRBV6-1 and TRBJ1-2, with TRBD1 as a possible D gene (6 bases). Trimming stripped 2 bases from V and 0 bases from J, with 10 bases between. In germline, CDR1 is MNHNS, CDR2 SASEGT. The CDR3 length is 15 residues. The CDR3 coding sequence is TGTGCCAGCAGTGAATTGACAGGACCTAACTATGGCTACACCTTC. Translated: CASSELTGPNYGYTF.

This clone has a single count. The V gene is TRBV7-6, the J gene TRBJ1-5, with 9 bases aligning to TRBD1. The germline gives CDR1 SGHVS, CDR2 FNYEAQ. The ends lost 6 bases at V and 9 bases at J; junction bases unmatched: 6. The CDR3 spans 13 residues. CDR3 DNA: TGTGCCAGCAGACAGGGGGCGGGTATGCCCCAGCATTTT. This translates into CASRQGAGMPQHF.

The gene calls are TRBV28 and TRBJ2-1, with 9 bases lining up with TRBD1. The J segment lost 3 bases and the V segment lost 2 bases, leaving 2 bases of the junction unmatched. Germline CDR1 reads MDHEN; CDR2 reads SYDVKM. This CDR3 comprises 15 residues. The CDR3 DNA sequence: TGTGCCAGCAGTTTAGGGGACAGGGACTACAATGAGCAGTTCTTC. It encodes CASSLGDRDYNEQFF.

The CDR3 loop is CASSPLAGGPETQYF. The CDR3 nucleotides read TGTGCCAGCAGCCCTCTAGCGGGGGGGCCGGAGACCCAGTACTTC. The gene calls are TRBV5-5 and TRBJ2-5; TRBD2 matches 12 bases. Germline V gene sequence: CDR1 SGHKS, CDR2 YYEKEE (reference sequence). Trimming at V came to 4 bases and at J to 5 bases, leaving 6 bases not matched to a gene. This CDR3 region has 15 residues.

The rearrangement uses TRBV9 and TRBJ2-1, with 7 bases that match TRBD1. V was pared by 0 bases and J by 0 bases, with 6 bases of the junction left unmatched. CDR1 is SGDLS, CDR2 YYNGEE, per germline. CDR3 size: 17 residues. The CDR3 here is CASSVGQGPFSYNEQFF. CDR3 DNA: TGTGCCAGCAGCGTAGGACAGGGCCCCTTCTCCTACAATGAGCAGTTCTTC.

The rearrangement links TRBV5-1 to TRBJ1-2; D gene unclear. There are 14 residues in the CDR3. Germline CDR1 is SGHRS and CDR2 is YFSETQ. V was shortened by 0 bases and J by 4 bases, with 10 bases between the two germline ends. CDR3: CASSLGAEFYGYTF. The CDR3 bases are TGCGCCAGCAGCTTGGGGGCAGAGTTCTATGGCTACACCTTC.

For the CDR3, the DNA is TGTGCCAGCAGCCAACCCGGACAGGGGAAAACTGAAGCTTTCTTT. This codes for CASSQPGQGKTEAFF. The rearrangement joins TRBV4-2 to TRBJ1-1; 9 bases are shared with TRBD1. CDR1 is LGHNA and CDR2 is YNFKEQ in the germline V gene. With V trimmed by 2 bases and J by 5 bases, 6 bases remained unmatched. This CDR3 region has 15 residues.

The gene calls are TRBV5-1 and TRBJ2-5, with 13 bases matching TRBD2. The CDR3 loop spans 16 amino acids. V lost 4 bases, J lost 5 bases, and 8 bases stayed unmatched. The germline V gene has CDR1 SGHRS and CDR2 YFSETQ. The CDR3 nucleotides read TGCGCCAGCAGCCCGGGACTAGCGGGGAGGGCGGAGACCCAGTACTTC. Its protein is CASSPGLAGRAETQYF. Full variable domain (missing parts from reference TRBV5-1 and TRBJ2-5): KAGVTQTPRYLIKTRGQQVTLSCSPISGHRSVSWYQQTPGQGLQFLFEYFSETQRNKGNFPGRFSGRQFSNSRSEMNVSTLELGDSALYLCASSPGLAGRAETQYFGPGTRLLVL.

V gene TRBV2 combines with J gene TRBJ2-2, with a tentative D call TRBD1 (6 bases). This CDR3 is 15 amino acids long. Germline V gives CDR1 SNHLY, CDR2 FYNNEI. V lost 6 bases to trimming and J lost 7 bases, with 18 bases between them. The CDR3 protein is CASRAGTPRNGELFF. CDR3 DNA sequence: TGTGCCAGCAGGGCCGGGACACCTAGGAACGGGGAGCTGTTTTTT.

This sequence joins TRBV28 and TRBJ1-4, with TRBD1 matching 8 bases. Trimming removed 6 bases from V and 4 bases from J; junction bases left unmatched: 7. Per germline, CDR1 MDHEN and CDR2 SYDVKM. CDR3 length equals 15 residues. The CDR3 here is CASRTGVRGNEKLFF. In DNA, the CDR3 is TGTGCCAGCAGGACAGGGGTGCGTGGTAATGAAAAACTGTTTTTT.

The chain is built from TRBV3-1 (or the pseudogene TRBV3-2) and TRBJ1-1; D may be TRBD1 (6 bases). Germline V gene sequence: CDR1 LGHDT, CDR2 YNNKEL (reference sequence). The length of the CDR3 is 16 residues. Trimming pared 3 bases from V and 1 base from J, leaving 15 bases between. In DNA form, the CDR3 reads TGTGCCAGCAGCCAGGGGGCTAGGGCTAGGAACACTGAAGCTTTCTTT. Its translation is CASSQGARARNTEAFF.